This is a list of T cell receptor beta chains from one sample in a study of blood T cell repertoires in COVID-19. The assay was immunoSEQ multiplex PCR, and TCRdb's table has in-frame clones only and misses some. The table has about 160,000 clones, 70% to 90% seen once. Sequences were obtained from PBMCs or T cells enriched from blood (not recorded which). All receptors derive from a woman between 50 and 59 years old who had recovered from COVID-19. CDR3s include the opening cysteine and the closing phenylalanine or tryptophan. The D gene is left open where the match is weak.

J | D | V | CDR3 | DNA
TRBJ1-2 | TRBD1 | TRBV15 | CATSGGQANYGYTF | TGTGCCACCAGCGGTGGACAGGCGAACTATGGCTACACCTTC
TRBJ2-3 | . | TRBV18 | CASSPQRIDTQYF | TGTGCCAGCTCACCTCAGCGGATAGATACGCAGTATTTT
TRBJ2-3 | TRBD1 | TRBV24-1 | CATSDLGQGDADTQYF | TGTGCCACCAGTGACCTCGGACAGGGAGACGCAGATACGCAGTATTTT
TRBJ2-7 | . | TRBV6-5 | CASSPTAYEQYF | TGTGCCAGCAGTCCGACAGCCTACGAGCAGTACTTC
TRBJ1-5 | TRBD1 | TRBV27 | CASSRRPTGGSQPQHF | TGTGCCAGCAGTCGAAGGCCGACAGGGGGTAGTCAGCCCCAGCATTTT
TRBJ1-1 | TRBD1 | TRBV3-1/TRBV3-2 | CASSQQGAGAGPEAFF | TGTGCCAGCAGCCAACAGGGGGCAGGAGCCGGGCCTGAAGCTTTCTTT
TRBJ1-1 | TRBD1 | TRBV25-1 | CASSGGQGFLEAFF | TGTGCCAGCAGTGGGGGACAGGGATTTCTTGAAGCTTTCTTT
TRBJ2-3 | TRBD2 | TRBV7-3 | CASSGGATADTQYF | TGTGCCAGTAGCGGGGGGGCCACGGCAGATACGCAGTATTTT
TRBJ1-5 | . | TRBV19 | CASSIGEGYSNQPQHF | TGTGCCAGTAGTATCGGGGAGGGCTATAGCAATCAGCCCCAGCATTTT
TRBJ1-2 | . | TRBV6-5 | CASSYRPGDGYTF | TGTGCCAGCAGTTACCGGCCAGGGGATGGCTACACCTTC
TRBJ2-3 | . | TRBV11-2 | CASSLYGRGPADTQYF | TGTGCCAGCAGCTTATACGGCAGGGGACCTGCAGATACGCAGTATTTT